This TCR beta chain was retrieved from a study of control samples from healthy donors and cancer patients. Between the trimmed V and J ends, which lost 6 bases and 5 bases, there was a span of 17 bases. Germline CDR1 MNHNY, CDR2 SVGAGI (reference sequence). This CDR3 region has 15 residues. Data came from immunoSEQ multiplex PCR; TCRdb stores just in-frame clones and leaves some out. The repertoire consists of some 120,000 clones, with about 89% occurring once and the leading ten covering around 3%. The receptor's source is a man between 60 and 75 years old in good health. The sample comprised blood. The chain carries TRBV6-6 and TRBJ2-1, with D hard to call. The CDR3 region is CASSEIENAHNEQFF. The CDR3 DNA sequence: TGTGCCAGCAGCGAGATCGAGAATGCCCACAATGAGCAGTTCTTC.